A single T cell receptor (beta chain) is shown here with its context. What it binds is unknown. The data originate from a study of T cell repertoires in cytomegalovirus infection. A single record per CDR3 protein comes from TCRdb applying MiXCR to the reads. The data show about 470,000 distinct CDR3 sequences, about 44% seen once. Germline V gives CDR1 SEHNR, CDR2 FQNEAQ (reference sequence). The CDR3 has 14 amino acids. Germline trimming cut 8 bases from V and 7 bases from J; bases unmatched to any gene: 8. V is TRBV7-9 and J is TRBJ1-6; 7 nucleotides align to TRBD1. Source: cultured PBMCs, taken from culture after CMV antigen stimulation. The sequence derives from a human donor in good health (CMV status not recorded). Some clones in this sample may be carry-over from other donors' samples. The CDR3 DNA reads TGTGCCAGCCAGGGGGAATCGCTAAATTCACCCCTCCACTTT. It yields the protein CASQGESLNSPLHF.